What follows are 9 T cell receptor beta chains derived from one specimen sequenced in a study of a mutant IDH1 vaccine in newly diagnosed glioma. Time point described: baseline, week 1 (first vaccination visit). Treatment of the sample: pre-vaccination baseline after standard-of-care therapy. The table came from immunoSEQ multiplex PCR; TCRdb's copy has only in-frame clones and leaves some out. This table holds over 15,000 clones, about 95% found once. The source material was peripheral blood mononuclear cells (PBMCs), sampled from a glioma patient treated with radiotherapy, temozolomide or both. The receptors derive from a woman aged 18-29 years with glioma. Some clones in this sample may be carry-over from other donors' samples.

This sequence joins TRBV29-1 and TRBJ2-7, with D perhaps matching TRBD1 (6 bases). Germline CDR1 and CDR2: SQVTM and ANQGSEA. The CDR3 totals 13 residues. V shed 6 bases and J shed 1 base, with 13 bases lying between them. CDR3 sequence: CSVYTGTSYEQYF. For the CDR3, the DNA is TGCAGCGTCTATACCGGGACATCCTACGAGCAGTACTTC.

This sequence joins TRBV4-2 and TRBJ2-6; a possible D gene is TRBD1 (5 bases). Trimming removed 1 base from V and 2 bases from J, with 12 bases in between. CDR1 is LGHNA, CDR2 YNFKEQ, per germline. This CDR3 has 17 amino acids. The CDR3 region is CASSQVQSGTGANVLTF. The DNA of the CDR3 is TGTGCCAGCAGCCAAGTTCAATCAGGGACTGGGGCCAACGTCCTGACTTTC.

The V call is TRBV7-9, the J call TRBJ2-7; D is undetermined. Trimming shortened V by 4 bases and J by 3 bases, and 10 bases separated the two germline ends. The CDR3 runs 13 residues. CDR1 and CDR2 from the germline V gene are SEHNR and FQNEAQ (reference sequence). CDR3 region: CASSSNNNYEQYF. CDR3 DNA: TGTGCCAGCAGCTCAAATAACAACTACGAGCAGTACTTC.

The chain joins TRBV30 to TRBJ1-1, with 12 bases fitting TRBD1. Per the germline V gene, CDR1 is GTSNPN and CDR2 is SVGIG (reference sequence). CDR3 length equals 14 residues. V shed 8 bases, J shed 4 bases, and the junction held 8 bases outside the gene matches. The CDR3 loop reads CALSGTGGRTEAFF. CDR3 in DNA: TGTGCCCTTTCGGGGACAGGGGGCCGCACTGAAGCTTTCTTT.

V is TRBV2 and J is TRBJ1-2, with a weak D call TRBD1 (5 bases). V lost 10 bases, J lost 6 bases, and 9 bases lay in between. Per the germline V gene, CDR1 is SNHLY and CDR2 is FYNNEI. The CDR3 consists of 10 residues. CDR3 nucleotide sequence: TGTGCCACCCCAGGGAATGGCTACACCTTC. Its protein product is CATPGNGYTF.

J is TRBJ1-2 and V is TRBV7-9; TRBD1 aligns across 7 bases. The CDR3 covers 15 residues. Germline V gives CDR1 SEHNR, CDR2 FQNEAQ (reference sequence). With 1 base clipped from V and 4 bases from J, the junction kept 6 bases outside the gene matches. The CDR3 loop reads CASSLVGGGGYGYTF. The CDR3 DNA is TGTGCCAGCAGCTTAGTAGGAGGGGGCGGCTATGGCTACACCTTC.

The CDR3 reads CASSSTATGYGYTF. The CDR3 bases are TGTGCCAGCAGCTCAACGGCTACGGGTTATGGCTACACCTTC. The J gene is TRBJ1-2, the V gene TRBV11-3, with D unresolved. The CDR3 length is 14 residues. From germline, CDR1 is SGHNT and CDR2 YENEEA. The ends were cut back, 4 bases at V and 5 bases at J, with 14 bases in the middle.

This clone was counted a single time. The V gene is TRBV7-6, the J gene TRBJ2-7, with D possibly TRBD1 on 5 matching bases. From germline, CDR1 is SGHVS and CDR2 FNYEAQ. There are 13 residues in the CDR3. V was trimmed by 3 bases and J by 3 bases, leaving 9 bases between them. CDR3 protein: CASSLGLGYEQYF. CDR3 coding DNA: TGTGCCAGCAGCTTGGGGCTGGGCTACGAGCAGTACTTC.

V usage is TRBV5-1 and J usage is TRBJ2-5; possibly TRBD1 for D (5 bases). This CDR3 has 15 amino acids. V lost 0 bases and J lost 2, with 11 bases in between. Germline CDR1 and CDR2: SGHRS and YFSETQ. The CDR3 protein is CASSLAGLGQETQYF. The CDR3 DNA is TGCGCCAGCAGCTTGGCAGGGTTGGGTCAAGAGACCCAGTACTTC. Filled out from reference TRBV5-1 and TRBJ2-5, the complete variable domain reads KAGVTQTPRYLIKTRGQQVTLSCSPISGHRSVSWYQQTPGQGLQFLFEYFSETQRNKGNFPGRFSGRQFSNSRSEMNVSTLELGDSALYLCASSLAGLGQETQYFGPGTRLLVL.